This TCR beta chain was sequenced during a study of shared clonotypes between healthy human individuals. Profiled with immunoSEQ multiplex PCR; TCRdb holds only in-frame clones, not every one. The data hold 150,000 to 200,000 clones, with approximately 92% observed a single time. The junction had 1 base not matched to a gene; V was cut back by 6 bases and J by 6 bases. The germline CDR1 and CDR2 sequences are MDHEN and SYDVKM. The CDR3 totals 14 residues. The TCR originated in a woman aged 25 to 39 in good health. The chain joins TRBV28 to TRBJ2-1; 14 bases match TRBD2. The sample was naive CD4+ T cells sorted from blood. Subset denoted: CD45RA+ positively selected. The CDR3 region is CASRGLAGANEQFF. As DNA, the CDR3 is TGTGCCAGCAGGGGACTAGCGGGAGCCAATGAGCAGTTCTTC.